The clone carrying this TCR beta chain was counted between two and nine times. Its antigen is unknown. V was trimmed by 4 bases and J by 3 bases, leaving 19 bases between them. The germline gives CDR1 LGHNA, CDR2 YSLEER. This CDR3 comprises 16 residues. TCRdb reprocessed the 5' RACE reads with MiXCR, giving one entry per CDR3 protein. This repertoire shows 560,000 or so distinct CDR3 sequences, about 18% found once; its top ten account for less than 10%. This entry is derived from a study of T-cell memory formation after mild COVID-19. Study in general: The two donors had largely donor-specific TCR clusters.

Regarding the study as a whole: Clones contracting over day 15 to 85 were CD4/CD8 balanced, with later expanders leaning CD4+.

Sequencing input: PBMCs or a T cell subset sorted from them (not recorded which). The source is an adult woman who had mild COVID-19 (a few samples of this study predate the infection). Cell type and time point are not known. The V and J genes are TRBV4-3 and TRBJ2-7; D is unclear. CDR3 nucleotides: TGCGCCAGCAGCCCTACCCTTCTCTGGGGAATCTACGAGCAGTACTTC. Translated, it gives CASSPTLLWGIYEQYF.